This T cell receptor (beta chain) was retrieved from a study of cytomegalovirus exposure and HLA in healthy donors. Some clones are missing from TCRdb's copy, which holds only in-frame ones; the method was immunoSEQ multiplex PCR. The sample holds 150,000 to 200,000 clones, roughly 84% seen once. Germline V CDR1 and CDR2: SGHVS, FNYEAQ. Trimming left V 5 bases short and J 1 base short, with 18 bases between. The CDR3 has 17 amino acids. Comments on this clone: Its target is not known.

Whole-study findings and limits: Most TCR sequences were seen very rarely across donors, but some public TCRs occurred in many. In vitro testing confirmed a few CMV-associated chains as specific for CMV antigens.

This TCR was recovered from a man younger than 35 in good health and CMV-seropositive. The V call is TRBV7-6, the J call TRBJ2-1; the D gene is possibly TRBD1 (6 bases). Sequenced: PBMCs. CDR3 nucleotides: TGTGCCAGCAGCGTAGATACAGGGTCATCTTCCTACAATGAGCAGTTCTTC. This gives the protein CASSVDTGSSSYNEQFF.